This T cell receptor (beta chain) was obtained from a study of technical replicates of blood from a few donors. Germline lookup yields CDR1 SQVTM and CDR2 ANQGSEA. The CDR3 consists of 16 residues. V lost 2 bases and J lost 1; bases outside the gene matches: 5. The table came from immunoSEQ multiplex PCR; TCRdb's copy has only in-frame clones and leaves some out. The sample contains around 97,000 clones, roughly 94% of which appear only once. The sample was T cells isolated from PBMCs. V and J are TRBV29-1 and TRBJ2-2; 9 bases line up with TRBD1. This TCR was sampled from a human donor in good health. CDR3 DNA sequence: TGCAGCGTTGAATTAAAGGACAGGGGGAACACCGGGGAGCTGTTTTTT. It is translated as CSVELKDRGNTGELFF.